This T cell receptor (beta chain) was profiled in a study of shared clonotypes between healthy human individuals (dated by TCRdb to 2019 to 2021). Background for the entire study: Two women and a few men aged 18 to 49 years were included in the cohort. To estimate repertoire size and how much clonotype sharing occurs between individuals, the study deeply sequenced the blood TCR repertoires of about five healthy adults. Each donor's leukapheresis produced roughly between roughly 0.9 and 8.9 billion PBMCs. Libraries were prepared and TCR repertoires were sequenced by different laboratories using diverse techniques, in order to increase sequencing depth and limit assay-specific biases. Per donor, three plates each were used for CD4 naive and CD4 memory, two for CD8 naive, and one for CD8 memory.

CD8 naive samples were CD45RO-negative cells positively selected for CCR7, giving a CD45RA+CCR7+ population that excluded TemRA cells. Donors were healthy HIV-negative adults with no recently reported acute infections or vaccinations. All donors were Caucasian adults living in Nashville, Tennessee, USA. Blood was collected by leukapheresis, and PBMCs were isolated by Ficoll-Histopaque density gradient centrifugation and then cryopreserved in liquid nitrogen vapor phase. Analytical flow cytometry was used to check the purity and quantity of every magnetically sorted T cell population. Genomic DNA was isolated from each sorted fraction and quantified by UV absorbance on a Nanodrop 2000c. Sequences MDHEN (CDR1) and SYDVKM (CDR2) are obtained from the germline V gene. V is pared back by 4 bases and J by 0 bases, with 16 bases lying between the germline termini. From the cysteine up to the phenylalanine, the CDR3 has a length of 16 residues. Just CDR3 DNA is preserved here, 48 bases in frame from base 1.

Concerning this clone itself: What this receptor recognizes is not known. Nothing much larger sits one base from this clone, and base qualities are not available.

TCR CDR3 regions were amplified from genomic DNA by multiplex PCR using the deep immunoSEQ assay. Genomic DNA extracted from each cell subset was distributed evenly over all wells of several immunoSEQ 96-well plates, and each plate served as one replicate. For sorted subsets, each replicate PCR was loaded with about 200 ng genomic DNA, equivalent to 32,000 or so T cell genomes. Purified libraries were measured with a Qubit 3.0 fluorometer, size-checked on a Bioanalyzer 2100, and measured again with the KAPA Library Quantification kit. Each immunoSEQ 96-well plate was sequenced on its own single-read 150-cycle Illumina NextSeq 550 flow cell. The authors' analysis ran thus. The immunoSEQ output contained only junctional sequences without quality scores, so filtering could not match that applied to full-length reads. To assign V/J genes and CDR3, sequences were annotated against IMGT germline references using PyIR, a Python wrapper for IgBLAST v1.9. Reads were filtered out if the reads had weak V/J assignments (E-value above 1e-6), no CDR3, stop codons, out-of-frame junctions, or ambiguous translated residues. A V3J clonotype was defined by an identical inferred V gene, J gene, and CDR3 amino acid sequence. The percentage overlap between two repertoires was calculated by dividing the number of shared unique clonotypes by the size of the smaller repertoire. Three approaches were used to assess repertoire richness: RTK rarefaction, the Chao1 estimator, and Recon v2.1 estimates of unobserved clonotypes. Generation probabilities were computed with OLGA for all TCRbeta clonotypes obtained by the gDNA method from several donors. TCRdb carries this immuneACCESS record with in-frame sequences only. Its versions omit some clonotypes, under half of them owing to an unresolved V gene in the studies checked, with the rest unexplained. That table gives V, J and clone size, and the DNA gave D and trimming. The sample includes about 600,000 clones, with about 95% observed a single time. The ten largest clones take up 0.11% of the sample.

Beyond this particular receptor, the publication reports: Pairwise subsampling led to the expectation that sequencing depth would affect the degree of clonotype sharing among donors. The genetic and exposure-history diversity represented was limited by the small number of donors. Sampling was restricted to blood, and TCR repertoires in tissues likely differ from the TCR repertoires found in blood. Even with the large sequencing depth, rarefaction of the sorted-subset datasets indicated that sequencing was incomplete. Clonotypes shared by all four sorted-subset donors showed higher generation probabilities than non-shared clonotypes. When a handful of donors were compared, the shared fraction of clonotypes was around 4.6% for naive CD4, 3.5% for naive CD8, more than 2% for memory CD4, and about 0.36% for memory CD8. Larger estimated clonotype richness was generally found for naive subsets than for memory subsets.

Material: naive CD8+ T cells sorted from blood. The label giving this sample's cell subset or site can be read as: CD45RA+CCR7+. This chain is built from TRBV28 and TRBJ2-7, with the D gene not confidently named. The receptor was isolated from a woman in her twenties or thirties in good health. The CDR3 amino acid sequence is: CASSSLSPESSYEQYF. The DNA is as follows: TGTGCCAGCAGTTCTCTCTCCCCGGAGAGCTCCTACGAGCAGTACTTC.